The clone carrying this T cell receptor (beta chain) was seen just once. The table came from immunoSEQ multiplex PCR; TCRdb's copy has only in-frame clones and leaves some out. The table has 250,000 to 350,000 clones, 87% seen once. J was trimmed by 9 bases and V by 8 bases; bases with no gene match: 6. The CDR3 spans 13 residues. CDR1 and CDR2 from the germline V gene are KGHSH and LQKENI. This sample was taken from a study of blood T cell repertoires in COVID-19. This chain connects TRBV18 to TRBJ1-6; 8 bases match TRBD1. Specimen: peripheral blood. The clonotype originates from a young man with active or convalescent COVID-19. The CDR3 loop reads CASPRQGSSPLHF. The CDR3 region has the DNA TGTGCCAGCCCCAGACAGGGGAGTTCACCCCTCCACTTT.